This T cell receptor beta chain was found in a study of blood T cell repertoires in COVID-19 (dated by TCRdb to 2020 to 2021). The study in broad terms: Samples covering the acute and convalescent phases of COVID-19 were provided by collaborators in the United States, Italy and Spain. The material from the prospective study consisted of cDNA or gDNA derived from T cells, B-cell-depleted T cells, or PBMCs. The dataset comprised deeply sampled blood TCRbeta repertoires from subjects exposed to, actively infected with, or recovered from COVID-19. A freely available public database, intended as a resource for researchers studying the immune response to SARS-CoV-2, is where the repertoires were released. The samples were drawn from two sources: the first 160 participants of the ongoing ImmuneRACE study, and 1,000 to 1,500 subjects contributed by 6 global collaborators. The sample metadata nearly always contained a de-identified subject ID, COVID-19 status, age in years and sex. Where available, HLA class I and class II types were taken from metadata supplied by the sample provider and were not determined by assay-based typing.

Results the study describes overall, beyond this receptor: How much clinical and demographic metadata was included differed by source and by participant, and the metadata was provided uncurated.

CDR1 and CDR2 were assigned from the germline V gene as SGHNT and YENEEA. Measured from the cysteine to the phenylalanine, the CDR3 is 15 residues long. The entry retains the CDR3 DNA only, 45 bases that are in frame from base 1. V is cut back by 4 bases and J by 1 base, with 3 bases in the junction unmatched. The immunoSEQ Assay, a bias-controlled multiplex PCR, was used to amplify TCRbeta CDR3 regions from genomic DNA. The authors' pipeline ran thus. The number of nucleated cells in each sample was estimated from the amplification of reference gene primers within the assay. Sequence reads were collapsed and filtered to measure the absolute abundance of every unique TCRbeta CDR3 rearrangement. Productive Simpson clonality was computed per sample as the square root of Simpson's diversity index over productive rearrangements. Held by TCRdb, this immuneACCESS table contains in-frame sequences only and omits some clones. Under half of the omission traces to an unresolved V gene where checked; the cause of the rest is unknown. V and J calls and clone size come straight from that table; D and trimming were deduced from the DNA. This sample has tens of thousands of clones in its table, and around 73% of those were observed once. 10% to 15% of the sample is taken by the ten largest.

Whole blood was collected in K2EDTA tubes by collaborating institutions according to the institutions' own protocols. Collaborator samples were shipped for TCRbeta analysis as frozen whole blood, isolated PBMCs, or DNA extracted from either sample type. Points on this clone: It has no known antigen specificity. Qualities for individual bases were not recorded, and no much larger clone is one base off.

This receptor was identified in a man older than 75 with acute or convalescent COVID-19. The chain joins TRBV11-3 to TRBJ2-5, and TRBD1 aligns with 10 junction nucleotides. Sample: peripheral blood. The CDR3 is CASSWGQGTQETQYF. The DNA sequence reads TGTGCCAGCAGCTGGGGACAGGGGACCCAAGAGACCCAGTACTTC.